These 29 T cell receptor beta chains came from one sample sequenced in a study of blood T cell repertoires in COVID-19. Here immunoSEQ multiplex PCR was the method, and the copy in TCRdb shows in-frame clones only, minus some. There are some 390,000 clones in the sample; 89% occur only once, and around 1.5% lies in the top ten. What was sequenced was peripheral blood. Every receptor here comes from a woman in her thirties or forties with COVID-19, enrolled during active disease.

The CDR3 nucleotides are TGTGCCAGCAGTCGAACCGGGACAGACAATCAGCCCCAGCATTTT. Protein sequence: CASSRTGTDNQPQHF. The rearrangement links TRBV6-6 to TRBJ1-5; TRBD1 agrees at 7 bases. Germline values: CDR1 MNHNY, CDR2 SVGAGI (reference sequence). The CDR3 loop spans 15 amino acids. V lost 5 bases, J lost 3 bases, and 7 bases stayed unmatched.

The V and J genes are TRBV9 and TRBJ2-3; perhaps TRBD2 as D (7 bases). The CDR3 totals 17 residues. CDR1 and CDR2 (germline): SGDLS, YYNGEE. The V gene lost 4 bases and the J gene lost 1 base, with 19 bases spanning the gap. The CDR3 reads CASSPEGGGFRTDTQYF. In nucleotides, the CDR3 is TGTGCCAGCAGCCCTGAGGGGGGGGGATTCCGCACAGATACGCAGTATTTT.

J is TRBJ1-1 and V is TRBV27; D unclear. The CDR3 sequence is 16 residues long. Germline V gene data show CDR1 as MNHEY and CDR2 as SMNVEV (reference sequence). Trimming took off 2 bases at V and 5 bases at J, with 18 bases between the two ends. Here the CDR3 reads CASSLASQSGRTEAFF. The CDR3 nucleotides read TGTGCCAGCAGTTTAGCCTCCCAGTCGGGAAGGACTGAAGCTTTCTTT.

J is TRBJ1-4 and V is TRBV9; maybe TRBD1 (5 bases). Germline CDR1 reads SGDLS; CDR2 reads YYNGEE. The CDR3 covers 13 residues. The V end lost 1 base, the J end lost 7 bases, and 8 bases lay between the germline ends. This chain's CDR3 is CASSVRGGEKLFF. The CDR3 nucleotides are TGTGCCAGCAGCGTAAGGGGTGGTGAAAAACTGTTTTTT.

This chain links TRBV4-1 with TRBJ2-1; 10 bases align to TRBD2. V shed 2 bases, J shed 6 bases, and the junction held 7 bases outside the gene matches. CDR1 and CDR2 (germline): MGHRA, YSYEKL. The CDR3 extends over 16 amino acids. The CDR3 sequence is CASSQLAGDGGNEQFF. The CDR3 DNA reads as TGCGCCAGCAGCCAACTAGCGGGAGATGGTGGCAATGAGCAGTTCTTC.

The chain joins TRBV5-1 to TRBJ2-3, with TRBD2 as a possible D gene (5 bases). V gave up 0 bases and J gave up 2 bases, with 10 bases separating them. Germline CDR1 SGHRS, CDR2 YFSETQ. The CDR3 contains 15 residues. This CDR3 is CASSLDRGYTDTQYF. DNA for the CDR3: TGCGCCAGCAGCTTGGATCGGGGATACACAGATACGCAGTATTTT.

V and J are TRBV2 and TRBJ1-1, with D possibly being TRBD1 (6 bases). This CDR3 has 17 residues. V lost 2 bases and J lost 2, with 18 bases in between. Germline values: CDR1 SNHLY, CDR2 FYNNEI. In DNA form, the CDR3 reads TGTGCCAGCAGTGAATGGGACACCCGTATTCTTAACACTGAAGCTTTCTTT. Its protein is CASSEWDTRILNTEAFF.

The chain employs TRBV7-2 and TRBJ2-1, with unresolved D. The V and J ends lost 3 bases and 6 bases respectively, with 12 bases between them. This CDR3 spans 14 amino acids. Germline V gene lookup returns CDR1 SGHTA and CDR2 FQGNSA. The CDR3 region is CASSFGGPRNEQFF. CDR3 sequence (DNA): TGTGCCAGCAGCTTCGGTGGGCCCCGCAATGAGCAGTTCTTC. Variable domain in full (rest from reference TRBV7-2 and TRBJ2-1): GAGVSQSPSNKVTEKGKDVELRCDPISGHTALYWYRQSLGQGLEFLIYFQGNSAPDKSGLPSDRFSAERTGGSVSTLTIQRTQQEDSAVYLCASSFGGPRNEQFFGPGTRLTVL.

This clone was observed once. The chain links TRBV19 to TRBJ1-2, with D possibly being TRBD1 (6 bases). Germline CDR1 reads LNHDA; CDR2 reads SQIVND (reference sequence). This CDR3 region has 15 residues. V was cut by 4 bases and J by 6 bases, with 18 bases left in between. The CDR3 here is CASSTGQTSLDGYTF. CDR3 nucleotide sequence: TGTGCCAGTAGTACCGGACAGACATCCTTGGATGGCTACACCTTC.

The rearrangement links TRBV3-1 (or the pseudogene TRBV3-2) to TRBJ1-6; D perhaps matches TRBD1 (6 bases). The CDR3 loop spans 15 amino acids. Germline CDR1 is LGHDT and CDR2 is YNNKEL (reference sequence). The V end lost 4 bases, the J end lost 10 bases, and 17 bases lay between the germline ends. The CDR3 spells CASSPVRTGSSPLHF. CDR3 in DNA: TGTGCCAGCAGCCCTGTGCGAACAGGGAGCTCACCCCTCCACTTT.

V and J are TRBV27 and TRBJ1-1, with 7 bases lining up with TRBD1. This CDR3 is 14 amino acids long. Trimming took 3 bases from V and 5 from J; bases not matched to a gene: 6. Germline V gene lookup returns CDR1 MNHEY and CDR2 SMNVEV (reference sequence). The CDR3 reads CASSLDRKVTEAFF. The CDR3 coding sequence is TGTGCCAGCAGTTTGGACAGGAAAGTGACTGAAGCTTTCTTT.

This clone was detected only once. This chain connects TRBV11-3 to TRBJ2-1, with D possibly matching TRBD1 (7 bases). V was trimmed by 1 base and J by 6 bases, leaving 19 bases between them. Germline CDR1 SGHNT, CDR2 YENEEA. The CDR3 extends over 17 amino acids. CDR3 coding DNA: TGTGCCAGCAGCTTAGGAGTGGCAGGGGGGCTCTTCAATGAGCAGTTCTTC. It encodes CASSLGVAGGLFNEQFF.

Remarks on this clone: Other DNA sequences in this sample translate to the same CDR3. The chain is built from TRBV5-1 and TRBJ1-6; 7 bases map to TRBD1. V was pared by 3 bases and J by 9 bases, with 15 bases of the junction left unmatched. Germline CDR1 is SGHRS and CDR2 is YFSETQ. The CDR3 totals 17 residues. The CDR3 reads CASSWEHPTGRTSPLHF. Here the CDR3 DNA reads TGCGCCAGCAGCTGGGAACACCCGACAGGGAGGACTTCACCCCTCCACTTT. Full variable domain (outside the CDR3, taken from reference TRBV5-1 and TRBJ1-6): KAGVTQTPRYLIKTRGQQVTLSCSPISGHRSVSWYQQTPGQGLQFLFEYFSETQRNKGNFPGRFSGRQFSNSRSEMNVSTLELGDSALYLCASSWEHPTGRTSPLHFGNGTRLTVT.

This clone was recorded once. The chain combines TRBV5-1 with TRBJ1-1; TRBD1 is a possible D gene (5 bases). The CDR3 is 14 amino acids. CDR1 and CDR2 from the germline V gene are SGHRS and YFSETQ. The germline V and J ends were trimmed by 5 bases and 1 base, with 12 bases remaining between them. DNA for the CDR3: TGCGCCAGCAGGTTTAGCGGGACGAACACTGAAGCTTTCTTT. This gives the protein CASRFSGTNTEAFF.

The chain carries TRBV28 and TRBJ1-4; a possible D gene is TRBD1 (6 bases). Germline CDR1 MDHEN, CDR2 SYDVKM. The CDR3 is 15 amino acids. V was trimmed by 6 bases and J by 2 bases, leaving 13 bases between them. CDR3 residues: CASSYRVTTNEKLFF. The CDR3 bases are TGTGCCAGCAGCTACAGGGTTACGACTAATGAAAAACTGTTTTTT.

The rearrangement joins TRBV28 to TRBJ2-3, with 13 nucleotides matching TRBD2. The germline V gene encodes CDR1 MDHEN and CDR2 SYDVKM. V lost 4 bases and J lost 6; bases outside the gene matches: 7. This CDR3 is 16 amino acids long. In DNA, the CDR3 is TGTGCCAGCAGTTGGAAACTAGCGGGGGGGGGCGATACGCAGTATTTT. It translates to CASSWKLAGGGDTQYF.

The chain joins TRBV6-5 to TRBJ2-1, with TRBD2 as a possible D gene (5 bases). From germline, CDR1 is MNHEY and CDR2 SVGAGI. With 0 bases removed from V and 8 bases from J, the gap between germline ends came to 17 bases. This CDR3 spans 16 amino acids. In nucleotides, the CDR3 is TGTGCCAGCAGTTACTCAGAACTAACCACGCGGGATGAGCAGTTCTTC. This gives the protein CASSYSELTTRDEQFF.

CDR3 sequence: CASSTTARERITGELFF. As DNA, the CDR3 is TGTGCCAGTAGTACTACCGCCAGGGAACGCATCACCGGGGAGCTGTTTTTT. This rearrangement joins TRBV19 to TRBJ2-2; tentative D call: TRBD1 (5 bases). This CDR3 spans 17 amino acids. V was clipped by 4 bases and J by 4 bases, with 19 bases between them. Germline-derived CDR1 and CDR2 are LNHDA and SQIVND (reference sequence).

V usage is TRBV7-2 and J usage is TRBJ1-1; maybe TRBD1 (6 bases). Germline V lookup: CDR1 SGHTA, CDR2 FQGNSA. The V end was cut by 1 base, the J end by 3 bases, with 9 bases between. This CDR3 has 14 amino acids. As DNA, the CDR3 is TGTGCCAGCAGCTTAGTCGGACAGCACACTGAAGCTTTCTTT. Residues: CASSLVGQHTEAFF.

This chain joins TRBV28 and TRBJ1-1; 7 bases are shared with TRBD1. V was pared by 8 bases and J by 3 bases, with 6 bases of the junction left unmatched. Germline-derived CDR1 and CDR2 are MDHEN and SYDVKM. The CDR3 is 13 residues long. The CDR3 DNA sequence: TGTGCCAGCGAGGGACAGCGGGACACTGAAGCTTTCTTT. Translating it yields CASEGQRDTEAFF.

The chain is built from TRBV12-3 or TRBV12-4 and TRBJ1-1; weak D call: TRBD1 (6 bases). This CDR3 is built from 13 residues. Trimming shortened V by 5 bases and J by 5 bases, and 12 bases separated the two germline ends. CDR3 nucleotides: TGTGCCAGCAGTCGGGGCAGGGGAACTGAAGCTTTCTTT. It translates to CASSRGRGTEAFF.

The genes are TRBV11-3 and TRBJ1-1, with 7 bases lining up with TRBD1. The germline gives CDR1 SGHNT, CDR2 YENEEA. Losses at the gene ends were 5 bases for V and 8 bases for J; bases not matched to a gene: 11. The CDR3 extends over 14 amino acids. This CDR3 reads CASSRDGGTAEAFF. Here the CDR3 DNA reads TGTGCCAGCAGCCGCGACGGTGGGACAGCCGAAGCTTTCTTT.

This clone showed up just once. The J gene is TRBJ1-1, the V gene TRBV5-1; D is uncertain. CDR3 length: 14 residues. CDR1 SGHRS and CDR2 YFSETQ come from the germline V gene. Trimming took 1 base from V and 4 from J, leaving 11 bases between them. CDR3 sequence reads: CASSLYSSRTEAFF. The CDR3 DNA is TGCGCCAGCAGCTTGTACAGCTCCCGCACTGAAGCTTTCTTT.

V and J are TRBV28 and TRBJ1-5; the D gene is possibly TRBD1 (6 bases). Germline V gives CDR1 MDHEN, CDR2 SYDVKM. The CDR3 covers 15 residues. V lost 3 bases, J lost 4 bases, and 13 bases lay in between. The CDR3 DNA sequence: TGTGCCAGCAGTTTCTACAGGGCTACAAATCAGCCCCAGCATTTT. This gives the protein CASSFYRATNQPQHF.

V gene TRBV7-2 combines with J gene TRBJ2-5; 7 bases map to TRBD1. Unmatched junction bases numbered 13, after V lost 1 base and J lost 5 bases. Germline CDR1 reads SGHTA; CDR2 reads FQGNSA. The CDR3 is made up of 17 amino acids. CDR3 protein: CASSLEGPGGAGETQYF. CDR3 nucleotides: TGTGCCAGCAGCTTAGAAGGGCCAGGGGGTGCGGGTGAGACCCAGTACTTC.

The rearrangement links TRBV5-1 to TRBJ2-1, with 9 bases matching TRBD1. The germline V gene encodes CDR1 SGHRS and CDR2 YFSETQ. The CDR3 contains 12 residues. V lost 7 bases, J lost 7 bases, and 3 bases stayed unmatched. CDR3 DNA: TGCGCCAGCGGGACAGGGAGGAATGAGCAGTTCTTC. Its protein is CASGTGRNEQFF.

Points on this clone: The sample has other DNA sequences that encode this CDR3 too. The chain carries TRBV5-1 and TRBJ1-5, with no clear D. The V gene's germline CDR1 is SGHRS and CDR2 YFSETQ. The CDR3 runs to 13 residues. Trimming left V 0 bases short and J 4 bases short, with 5 bases between. The CDR3: CASSLAGNQPQHF. Written as DNA, the CDR3 is TGCGCCAGCAGCTTGGCGGGAAATCAGCCCCAGCATTTT.

V and J are TRBV5-1 and TRBJ2-5, with D possibly TRBD2 on 6 matching bases. The V gene lost 7 bases and the J gene lost 0 bases, with 10 bases spanning the gap. CDR1 and CDR2 (germline): SGHRS, YFSETQ. The CDR3 runs 13 residues. The DNA for the CDR3 is TGCGCCAGCGGAGGGGCAGACCAAGAGACCCAGTACTTC. Its translation: CASGGADQETQYF.

The chain carries TRBV29-1 and TRBJ1-1, with 7 nucleotides matching TRBD1. This CDR3 is 11 amino acids long. The germline gives CDR1 SQVTM, CDR2 ANQGSEA. Unmatched junction bases numbered 6, after V lost 6 bases and J lost 8 bases. The CDR3 DNA sequence: TGCAGCGTCGGCAGGGGGGAGGAAGCTTTCTTT. Encoded protein: CSVGRGEEAFF.